The text below deals with one TCR beta chain. The source of the sample is a study of blood T cell repertoires in COVID-19. Clones were read by immunoSEQ multiplex PCR, and TCRdb kept only the in-frame ones, dropping some. Of 100,000 to 150,000 clones in the sample, under 90% were seen once. The CDR3 covers 13 residues. CDR1 is SGHAT, CDR2 FQNNGV, per germline. V was trimmed by 2 bases and J by 5 bases, leaving 9 bases between them. The sample consisted of peripheral blood. The chain combines TRBV11-2 with TRBJ2-5; tentative D call: TRBD1 (5 bases). This sequence originates from a woman in her 70s with acute or convalescent COVID-19. The CDR3 coding sequence is TGTGCCAGCAGCTTAAGGGGATCGGAGACCCAGTACTTC. It encodes CASSLRGSETQYF.